This passage covers 8 T cell receptor beta chains from one sample sequenced in a study of blood T cell repertoires in COVID-19. TCRdb keeps only in-frame clones here, not all; method: immunoSEQ multiplex PCR. Of 200,000 to 250,000 clones in the sample, approximately 86% were seen once. The material sequenced was peripheral blood. The receptors were gathered from a man between 18 and 29 years old with active or convalescent COVID-19.

The chain links TRBV25-1 to TRBJ1-4; D unresolved. The germline CDR1 and CDR2 sequences are MGHDK and SYGVNS. The CDR3 spans 15 residues. V was clipped by 0 bases and J by 8 bases, with 13 bases between them. As DNA, the CDR3 is TGTGCCAGCAGTGAATACCGGGGAGCCGCCGAAAAACTGTTTTTT. Amino acid sequence: CASSEYRGAAEKLFF.

This clone is a singleton in its sample. V is TRBV30 and J is TRBJ1-1, with D unresolved. V lost 3 bases and J lost 2, with 13 bases in between. There are 14 residues in the CDR3. CDR1 GTSNPN and CDR2 SVGIG come from the germline V gene (reference sequence). The CDR3 region has the DNA TGTGCCTGGAGCCGTGTCCCGGTCAACACTGAAGCTTTCTTT. Encoded protein: CAWSRVPVNTEAFF.

V gene TRBV14 combines with J gene TRBJ1-1; tentative D call: TRBD1 (6 bases). Germline CDR1 is SGHDN and CDR2 is FVKESK. Trimming pared 0 bases from V and 1 base from J, leaving 12 bases between. This CDR3 is built from 16 residues. CDR3 sequence: CASSQERTETNTEAFF. In DNA form, the CDR3 reads TGTGCCAGCAGCCAAGAACGGACAGAGACGAACACTGAAGCTTTCTTT. The whole variable domain, remainder taken from reference TRBV14 and TRBJ1-1, is EAGVTQFPSHSVIEKGQTVTLRCDPISGHDNLYWYRRVMGKEIKFLLHFVKESKQDESGMPNNRFLAERTGGTYSTLKVQPAELEDSGVYFCASSQERTETNTEAFFGQGTRLTVV.

CDR3 region: CASSQLGGSYNEQFF. CDR3 DNA sequence: TGTGCCAGCAGCCAACTGGGGGGGTCCTACAATGAGCAGTTCTTC. The chain joins TRBV3-1 (or the pseudogene TRBV3-2) to TRBJ2-1, with 7 nucleotides matching TRBD2. V was clipped by 2 bases and J by 1 base; unmatched bases: 2. Germline lookup yields CDR1 LGHDT and CDR2 YNNKEL (reference sequence). This CDR3 has 15 amino acids.

The chain joins TRBV30 to TRBJ1-5; D gene unclear. V lost 7 bases and J lost 7, with 20 bases in between. The CDR3 runs 14 residues. Germline V gene data show CDR1 as GTSNPN and CDR2 as SVGIG (reference sequence). CDR3 DNA: TGTGCCTATGGTTCCGCGGGTGGTGAGCAGCCCCAGCATTTT. Translated, it gives CAYGSAGGEQPQHF.

This clone turned up a few times. This CDR3 reads CASSQTKQGTGAFF. The DNA of the CDR3 is TGTGCCAGTAGTCAAACCAAACAGGGAACCGGGGCTTTCTTT. J is TRBJ1-1 and V is TRBV19; the D gene is possibly TRBD1 (6 bases). Trimming stripped 5 bases from V and 11 bases from J, with 21 bases between. The CDR3 totals 14 residues. Germline V gene data show CDR1 as LNHDA and CDR2 as SQIVND (reference sequence).

This chain joins TRBV5-6 and TRBJ1-5; D may be TRBD1 (6 bases). CDR1 SGHDT and CDR2 YYEEEE come from the germline V gene. CDR3 length: 17 residues. Trimming pared 3 bases from V and 2 bases from J, leaving 18 bases between. In DNA form, the CDR3 reads TGTGCCAGCAGCTCCCAAGGGGGATTATCGGGCAATCAGCCCCAGCATTTT. Encoded protein: CASSSQGGLSGNQPQHF.

The CDR3 loop is CASSQPIKPPLPGRSGNTIYF. The CDR3 nucleotides are TGTGCCAGCAGCCAACCGATAAAGCCACCCTTGCCAGGCCGCTCTGGAAACACCATATATTTT. The rearrangement uses TRBV14 and TRBJ1-3; D uncertain. Trimming removed 2 bases at V and 0 bases at J, with 26 bases between. The V gene's germline CDR1 is SGHDN and CDR2 FVKESK. There are 21 residues in the CDR3.